This record covers a single TCR beta chain. This clonotype was counted between two and nine times. The antigen this receptor binds is unknown. The input lacks base qualities; no much larger clone sits a single base away. This entry comes from a study of T cells in Graves' hyperthyroidism and ophthalmopathy (dated by TCRdb to about 2019). Regarding the research as a whole: Peripheral blood samples were taken at initial diagnosis, before any treatment was given. To identify TCR V-J signatures that set the groups apart, the researchers used a discovery cohort of approximately 98 patients, made up of fewer than 50 with Graves' ophthalmopathy and some 60 with stable Graves' hyperthyroidism. An independent validation cohort of about 20 hyperthyroidism patients and roughly 16 patients who later progressed to ophthalmopathy tested prospective prediction of ophthalmopathy. The 100 or so discovery patients were divided at random into training and test sets in a 7:3 ratio. In roughly six Graves' hyperthyroidism patients, the study also compared T-cell repertoires from thyroid tissue with T-cell repertoires from blood. Once sampling was done, hyperthyroidism patients were given methimazole at a starting dose of 30 mg daily, whereas ophthalmopathy patients were given high-dose intravenous methylprednisolone. The paper describes TCR Vbeta CDR3 sequencing of around 140 peripheral blood samples, made up of about 40 ophthalmopathy patients, more than 70 hyperthyroidism patients and 17 progressor patients. Study-wide conclusions, independent of this receptor: In cross-validation, a model built on a 13 V-J signature told ophthalmopathy apart from stable hyperthyroidism with under 90% sensitivity and about 81% specificity, and in testing the same model reached 80%/75%. Most expanded thyroid clonotypes (frequency above 0.001) were also detected in blood, a finding suggesting that blood repertoires may reflect thyroid immune responses. Sample size was not statistically predetermined, and blinding of investigators to group allocation was not performed. During validation, the model predicted progression to ophthalmopathy a median of around 7 months ahead of onset, with approximately 71% sensitivity and about 75% specificity.

The TCR beta CDR3 regions were amplified from RNA transcripts. The TCR CDR3 was subjected to a first round of RT-PCR using the HTBI primer set and the Qiagen OneStep RT-PCR kit. Libraries were constructed in a second round of multiplex PCR, after which size selection and purification were performed. Sequencing of the libraries was done on an Illumina HiSeq2000 using paired-end 100 bp reads. The paper's data handling went like this. Raw data were processed with SOAPnuke, discarding reads with adapters, uncalled bases, mean Phred below 15, or no exact constant-primer or identifier match. COPE v1.2.5 was used to merge the high-quality paired reads, and each unique nucleotide sequence was defined as a clonotype. MiTCR v1.1 was used to align the clonotypes against IMGT TRBV, TRBD and TRBJ reference segments. Analysis was restricted to V-J combinations with a frequency above 0.0001, which covered roughly 99% of repertoires. The TCS score was defined as the ratio of F50 (clonal expansion) to E x V (chaos), calculated using BLOSUM62-based TCRdist between CDR3 peptides within each V-J. Welch's t-statistics and random forest reduced around 520 V-J features to around 14, which were used in a naive Bayes classifier (R e1071). Thyroid-blood repertoire similarity was quantified with the Morisita-Horn index. The public reads were reanalyzed by TCRdb: fastp trimming at Q25, MiXCR alignment, in-frame beta chains only. CDR3 protein sequences are deduplicated, and each keeps its most common genes and DNA. The authors' filters were not applied to this entry. Here the sample has about 610,000 distinct CDR3 sequences; around 15% occur a single time. The biggest ten clones account for over 3.5% of the sample.

Ophthalmopathy patients had moderately to severely active disease, with a Clinical Activity Score of 3 or more, a NOSPECS grade of 4 or more, and a disease duration of less than 3 months. Exclusion was applied to patients with uncontrolled infections, other autoimmune diseases, pregnancy or lactation. Diagnoses were based on clinical symptoms, serum thyroxine and TRAb, thyroid ultrasound and orbital computed tomography. PBMCs were separated from 10 ml of fresh peripheral blood using Ficoll-Paque density gradient centrifugation. Trizol reagent was used to extract total RNA, and RNA quality was then checked on an Agilent 2100 Bioanalyzer. The CDR1 and CDR2 encoded by the germline V gene (reference sequence) are DFQATT and SNEGSKA. The CDR3, from cysteine to phenylalanine, totals 13 residues. Only the CDR3 region is kept as DNA, spanning 39 bases read in frame from base 1.

Sequencing used blood. This receptor chain uses TRBV20-1 and TRBJ2-7, with a tentative D gene TRBD2 over 6 matching bases. The sequence was obtained from a woman in her 40s with Graves' ophthalmopathy. CDR3 loop: CNAFASALGEQYF. The base sequence is TGCAATGCCTTTGCTAGCGCCTTGGGCGAGCAGTACTTC.